This TCR beta chain was observed in a study of T-cell reconstitution after alpha-beta-depleted transplantation in children. The study, taken as a whole, reports: There were some patients whose high TCRbeta diversity at day 60 came from surviving recipient T cells and thymic progenitors. Newly made T cells mostly supplied T-cell counts and diversity one year after transplant.

This CDR3 has 13 residues. Trimming took off 4 bases at V and 1 base at J, with 5 bases between the two ends. This clonotype has at least ten counts. Its antigen is as yet unknown. A library of TCRbeta sequences, prepared with unique molecular identifiers, was generated. TCRdb itself ran the PCR reads through MiXCR, one entry per CDR3 protein. This sample yields 95,000 to 150,000 distinct CDR3 sequences, of which under 25% are seen a single time; roughly 10% belongs to the top ten. This clonotype was sampled from a male patient aged 2-10 years who had a stem cell transplant for chronic granulomatous disease, so the T cells may come from the graft donor. The chain carries TRBV12-3 or TRBV12-4 and TRBJ1-5, with D perhaps TRBD1 (5 bases). Sequences were derived from PBMCs, mostly from graft donor cells, sampled 180 days after TCRalphabeta/CD19-depleted stem cell transplant. The CDR3: CASSWGSNQPQHF. The DNA of the CDR3 is TGTGCCAGCAGTTGGGGGAGCAATCAGCCCCAGCATTTT.